One TCR beta chain is described in this entry. Its antigen is unidentified. The record originates from a study of T cell responses to AZD1222 COVID-19 vaccine. The V gene's germline CDR1 is SGHTS and CDR2 YDEGEE. The V segment lost 4 bases and the J segment 0 bases; nucleotides outside the gene matches: 7. There are 17 residues in the CDR3. Findings and caveats of the study: Nearly half of the spike-specific TCRs reportedly recognize variant regions that carry no mutations. Of the AZD1222 recipients, only six or seven were seropositive at baseline. Donors skewed white British and female; clonal diversity was possibly underestimated.

Both about-4-week and about-12-week second-dose recipients were combined. Measured with immunoSEQ multiplex PCR; TCRdb has only the in-frame clones, and not every one. The repertoire has about 200,000 clones, 93% of them found once; the top ten carry around 1%. The sequence was obtained from an adult who received the AZD1222 COVID-19 vaccine. The chain combines TRBV5-8 with TRBJ2-1; 10 bases agree with TRBD2. The sample was peripheral blood, taken 28 days after the second AZD1222 dose. This CDR3 reads CASSPTSGVSSYNEQFF. CDR3 DNA: TGTGCCAGCAGCCCAACTAGCGGGGTAAGCTCCTACAATGAGCAGTTCTTC.